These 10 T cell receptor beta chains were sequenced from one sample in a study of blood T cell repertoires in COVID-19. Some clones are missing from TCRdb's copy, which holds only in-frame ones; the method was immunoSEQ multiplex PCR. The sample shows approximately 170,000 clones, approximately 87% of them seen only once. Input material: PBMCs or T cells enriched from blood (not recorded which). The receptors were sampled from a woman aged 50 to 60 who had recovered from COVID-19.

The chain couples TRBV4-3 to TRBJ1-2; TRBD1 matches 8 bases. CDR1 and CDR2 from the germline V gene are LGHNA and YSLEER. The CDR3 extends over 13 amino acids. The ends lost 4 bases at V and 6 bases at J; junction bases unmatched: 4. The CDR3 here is CASSRDRGDGYTF. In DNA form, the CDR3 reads TGCGCCAGCAGCCGCGACAGGGGTGATGGCTACACCTTC.

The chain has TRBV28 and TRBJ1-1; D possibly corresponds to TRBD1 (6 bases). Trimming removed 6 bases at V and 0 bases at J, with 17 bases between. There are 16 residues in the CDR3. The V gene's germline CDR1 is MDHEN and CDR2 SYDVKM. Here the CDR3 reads CASSPSQGHMNTEAFF. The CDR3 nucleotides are TGTGCCAGCAGCCCCTCCCAGGGGCACATGAACACTGAAGCTTTCTTT.

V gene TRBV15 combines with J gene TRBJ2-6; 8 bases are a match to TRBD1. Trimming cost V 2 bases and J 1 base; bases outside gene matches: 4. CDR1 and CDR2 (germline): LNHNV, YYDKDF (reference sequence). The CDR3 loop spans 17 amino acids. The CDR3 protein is CATSRRQGRSGANVLTF. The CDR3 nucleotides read TGTGCCACCAGCAGAAGACAGGGGCGGTCTGGGGCCAACGTCCTGACTTTC.

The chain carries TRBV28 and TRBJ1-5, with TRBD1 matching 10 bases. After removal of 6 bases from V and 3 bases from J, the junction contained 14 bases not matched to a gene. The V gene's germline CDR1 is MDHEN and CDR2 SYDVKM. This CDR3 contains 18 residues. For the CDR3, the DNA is TGTGCCAGCAGAAACCGACCGGGACAGGGGAGACTCAATCAGCCCCAGCATTTT. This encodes CASRNRPGQGRLNQPQHF.

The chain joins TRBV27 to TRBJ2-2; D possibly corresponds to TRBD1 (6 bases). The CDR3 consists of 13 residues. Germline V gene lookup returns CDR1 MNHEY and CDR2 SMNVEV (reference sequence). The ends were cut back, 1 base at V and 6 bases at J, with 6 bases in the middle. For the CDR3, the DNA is TGTGCCAGCAGTTTATGGGGGCCCGGGGAGCTGTTTTTT. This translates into CASSLWGPGELFF.

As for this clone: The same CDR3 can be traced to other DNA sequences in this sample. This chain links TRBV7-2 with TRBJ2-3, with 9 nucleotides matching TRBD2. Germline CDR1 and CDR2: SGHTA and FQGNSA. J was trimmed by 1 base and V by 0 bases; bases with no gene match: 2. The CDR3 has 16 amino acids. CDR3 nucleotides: TGTGCCAGCAGCTTAGCTTTAGCGGGGGGCACAGATACGCAGTATTTT. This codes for CASSLALAGGTDTQYF.

CDR3 bases: TGTGCCAGCAGCTTAGCCCGGGCCGGGGAGCTGTTTTTT. It encodes CASSLARAGELFF. The chain couples TRBV11-3 to TRBJ2-2, with unresolved D. V was cut by 1 base and J by 6 bases, with 6 bases left in between. The CDR3 sequence is 13 residues long. Germline V gene lookup returns CDR1 SGHNT and CDR2 YENEEA. The whole variable domain, filled in from reference TRBV11-3 and TRBJ2-2, reads EAGVVQSPRYKIIEKKQPVAFWCNPISGHNTLYWYLQNLGQGPELLIRYENEEAVDDSQLPKDRFSAERLKGVDSTLKIQPAELGDSAVYLCASSLARAGELFFGEGSRLTVL.

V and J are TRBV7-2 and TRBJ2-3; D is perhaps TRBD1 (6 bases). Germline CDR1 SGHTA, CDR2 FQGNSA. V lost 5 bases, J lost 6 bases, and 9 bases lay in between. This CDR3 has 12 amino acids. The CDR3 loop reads CASSPQGDTQYF. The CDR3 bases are TGTGCCAGCAGCCCCCAGGGGGATACGCAGTATTTT.

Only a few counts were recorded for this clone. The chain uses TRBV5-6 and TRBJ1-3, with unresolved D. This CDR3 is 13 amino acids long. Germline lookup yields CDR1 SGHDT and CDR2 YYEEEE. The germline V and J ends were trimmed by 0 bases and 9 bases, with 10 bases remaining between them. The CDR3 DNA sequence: TGTGCCAGCAGCTTGGCCAGAGGTAGCACCATATATTTT. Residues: CASSLARGSTIYF.

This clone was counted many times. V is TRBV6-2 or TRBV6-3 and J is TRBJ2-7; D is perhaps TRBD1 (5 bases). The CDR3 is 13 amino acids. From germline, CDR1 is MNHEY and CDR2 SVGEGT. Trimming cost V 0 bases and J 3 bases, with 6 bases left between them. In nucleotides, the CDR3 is TGTGCCAGCAGTTACTCGGACAACTACGAGCAGTACGTC. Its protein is CASSYSDNYEQYV.